This TCR beta chain was sequenced during a study of T cell responses to AZD1222 COVID-19 vaccine. Sequenced by immunoSEQ multiplex PCR; TCRdb stores in-frame clones only, minus some. The data hold about 130,000 clones, with 90% observed a single time. Overall study results and limits: Two doses of AZD1222 preceded a rise in Spike-specific TCR breadth and depth. Just 5 to 7 people given AZD1222 tested seropositive at baseline. Most donors were white British and more were female, and clonal diversity was possibly underestimated. Reportedly, close to half of spike-specific TCRs are directed against unmutated variant regions.

In regard to this clone: The target antigen is unknown.

This TCR came from an adult in good health. The sample here was peripheral blood, taken on day 0 of MenACWY control vaccination.

CDR3 sequence reads: CASDLGVLGDYEQYF. The CDR3 DNA reads TGTGCCAGTGACTTAGGGGTCCTGGGAGACTACGAGCAGTACTTC. This chain links TRBV6-4 with TRBJ2-7; D tentatively fits TRBD1 or TRBD2 (5 bases each). The V end was cut by 9 bases, the J end by 3 bases, with 21 bases between. Germline V gene sequence: CDR1 MRHNA, CDR2 SNTAGT. CDR3 length: 15 amino acids.